This TCR beta chain came from a study of blood T cell repertoires in COVID-19. CDR1 is ENHRY, CDR2 SYGVKD, per germline. V trimming: 2 bases; J trimming: 8 bases; junction bases outside the gene matches: 7. The length of the CDR3 is 15 residues. How the authors handled the data: Reference gene primer amplification in the assay estimated nucleated cell counts. TCRdb keeps only in-frame clones here, not all; method: immunoSEQ multiplex PCR. D and trimming were read from the DNA, whereas the V and J calls and clone size are those reported in that table. This table holds under 70,000 clones, 88% found once.

This receptor was obtained from a woman aged 55-70 years with COVID-19, enrolled during active disease. The chain links TRBV10-3 to TRBJ2-2; 8 bases are shared with TRBD1. The source material was peripheral blood. The CDR3 region is CAISEAQGAFGELFF. Here the CDR3 DNA reads TGTGCCATCAGTGAGGCCCAGGGGGCTTTTGGGGAGCTGTTTTTT.